Shown below are 23 T cell receptor beta chains from a single sample sequenced in a study of tumor and adjacent non-tumor tissue in lung cancer. The template was RNA from unsorted bulk tissue. This non-tumor lung sample came from over 3 cm beyond the tumor edge. Three rounds of nested PCR, following a modified ARM-PCR protocol, produced the TCRbeta library. Using its own MiXCR run on the multiplex PCR reads, TCRdb lists one record per CDR3 protein. Counted here are over 100,000 distinct CDR3 sequences, 60% to 70% occurring once; the ten biggest clones make up 15% to 20%. The sample consisted of distant non-tumor lung tissue. The receptors shown here come from a man in his sixties with non-small cell lung cancer.

A remark on this clonotype: A much larger clone differs by one base, so this may be a read error. The J gene is TRBJ1-2, the V gene TRBV7-9, with D possibly TRBD1 on 5 matching bases. Germline-derived CDR1 and CDR2 are SEHNR and FQNEAQ (reference sequence). This CDR3 contains 14 residues. The V end lost 5 bases, the J end lost 7 bases, and 17 bases lay between the germline ends. The CDR3 nucleotides are TGTGCCAGCAGCCCCGTGAGTTCAGGGTTTGGCTACACCTTC. Protein product: CASSPVSSGFGYTF.

The chain employs TRBV28 and TRBJ1-2, with 7 positions matching TRBD1. Germline V gene data show CDR1 as MDHEN and CDR2 as SYDVKM. CDR3 length equals 20 residues. V trimming: 4 bases; J trimming: 8 bases; junction bases outside the gene matches: 28. CDR3 DNA: TGTGCCAGCAGTTCCCTGACAGGGCTCGTCGTCGGGAAGGGCATCCTCGGCTACACCTTC. Encoded protein: CASSSLTGLVVGKGILGYTF.

This clonotype was counted a few times. The V call is TRBV28, the J call TRBJ2-4; no reliable D call. The CDR3 totals 14 residues. V lost 0 bases and J 1 base, leaving 4 bases between the germline ends. Germline CDR1 MDHEN, CDR2 SYDVKM. CDR3 sequence: CASSLWGAKNIQYF. The CDR3 DNA reads TGTGCCAGCAGTTTATGGGGTGCCAAAAACATTCAGTACTTC.

The J gene is TRBJ2-3, the V gene TRBV5-1; TRBD2 is a possible D gene (5 bases). This CDR3 is built from 16 residues. Germline assignment: CDR1 SGHRS and CDR2 YFSETQ. V lost 4 bases to trimming and J lost 3 bases, with 18 bases between them. This CDR3 reads CASSPDLSGGTDTQYF. CDR3 nucleotide sequence: TGCGCCAGCAGCCCTGACCTGAGTGGCGGGACAGATACGCAGTATTTT.

On this clonotype: A much larger clone lies a single base off, so this may be a read error. This chain connects TRBV14 to TRBJ1-1, with no clear D. CDR1 is SGHDN, CDR2 FVKESK, per germline. This CDR3 has 14 amino acids. CDR3 sequence: CAGSQLAPGTEAFF. CDR3 DNA: TGTGCCGGCAGCCAGTTGGCTCCCGGGACTGAAGCTTTCTTT.

This clonotype was counted between two and nine times. A clone one base away is much larger, so this may be a read error. The chain joins TRBV4-2 to TRBJ1-1, with D unresolved. There are 13 residues in the CDR3. The germline V and J ends were trimmed by 2 bases and 6 bases, with 10 bases remaining between them. CDR1 and CDR2 from the germline V gene are LGHNA and YNFKEQ. Written as DNA, the CDR3 is TGTGCCAGCAGCCAAAATTTCGGGGCTGAAGCTTTCTTT. Its protein product is CASSQNFGAEAFF.

On this clonotype itself: The CDR3 does not close with the conserved phenylalanine or tryptophan, likely indicating a read error. The chain is built from TRBV11-3 and TRBJ2-3; 7 positions agree with TRBD1. Trimming at V came to 2 bases and at J to 2 bases, leaving 7 bases not matched to a gene. This CDR3 region has 16 residues. Per the germline V gene, CDR1 is SGHNT and CDR2 is YENEEA. The CDR3 sequence is CASSLMVTGNTDTQYL. CDR3 in DNA: TGTGCCAGCAGCTTAATGGTGACAGGGAACACAGATACGCAGTATTTA.

On this clonotype: The germline gene is not matched at one end of the junction; a read error may be the cause. The chain couples TRBV11-3 to TRBJ2-2; 8 bases are shared with TRBD1. This CDR3 contains 15 residues. The V gene's germline CDR1 is SGHNT and CDR2 YENEEA. CDR3 nucleotides: TGTGCCAACAGCCCAACCGGGACAGGAGACAGGGAGCTGTTTTTT. Protein product: CANSPTGTGDRELFF.

Remarks on this clonotype: Germline is not matched at one junction end, which may reflect a read error. The V gene is TRBV6-6, the J gene TRBJ1-6; D is uncertain. The CDR3 extends over 12 amino acids. The germline V gene has CDR1 MNHNY and CDR2 SVGAGI (reference sequence). The CDR3 spells CASTRPGSPLNF. Written as DNA, the CDR3 is TGTGCCAGTACACGGCCGGGCTCACCCCTCAACTTT.

Concerning this clonotype itself: A much larger clone sits a single nucleotide away, making a read error possible. The gene calls are TRBV4-1 and TRBJ2-3, with a weak D call TRBD1 (6 bases). Germline V gives CDR1 MGHRA, CDR2 YSYEKL. This CDR3 comprises 14 residues. Deletions cut 7 bases from V and 1 base from J, with 12 bases between. CDR3 sequence: CASTEEGGTDTQYF. Here the CDR3 DNA reads TGCGCCAGCACAGAAGAGGGGGGCACAGATACGCAGTATTTT.

Of note for this clonotype: This may stem from a read error, because a much larger clone lies one nucleotide away. The V gene is TRBV20-1, the J gene TRBJ2-3, with TRBD2 matching over 11 bases. The CDR3 loop spans 15 amino acids. Germline CDR1 DFQATT, CDR2 SNEGSKA (reference sequence). This CDR3 reads CGARSLAGGTDTQYF. CDR3 bases: TGCGGTGCTAGGTCACTAGCGGGAGGCACAGATACGCAGTATTTT.

A note on this clonotype: A much larger clone lies a single base off, so this may be a read error. The J gene is TRBJ2-5, the V gene TRBV6-1, with 7 bases identical to TRBD1. V was pared by 2 bases and J by 5 bases, with 5 bases of the junction left unmatched. Germline CDR1 is MNHNS and CDR2 is SASEGT. The CDR3 totals 14 residues. This CDR3 reads CASSEYEQGETQYF. The CDR3 DNA reads TGTGCCAGCAGTGAATATGAACAGGGGGAGACCCAGTACTTC.

Concerning this clonotype: Compared with germline, one end of the junction differs, possibly owing to a read error. The rearrangement uses TRBV20-1 and TRBJ2-1; the D call may be TRBD1 or TRBD2 (5 bases each). Germline V gives CDR1 DFQATT, CDR2 SNEGSKA (reference sequence). This CDR3 spans 15 amino acids. The CDR3 nucleotides are TGCATTGCTTTGTCCCCGGGACCCCAATACAATGAGCAGTTCTTC. Amino acid sequence: CIALSPGPQYNEQFF.

In its sample, this clonotype was seen a few times. Its ends do not fully match the called genes, so a read error is possible. The chain uses TRBV6-5 and TRBJ2-2; TRBD2 aligns across 7 bases. From germline, CDR1 is MNHEY and CDR2 SVGAGI. This CDR3 has 16 residues. The CDR3 region has the DNA TGTGCCAGCAGTTATCTAGCGGCCGCGAACACCGGGAAGCTGTTTTTT. Translating it yields CASSYLAAANTGKLFF.

This clonotype was detected once. V usage is TRBV12-3 or TRBV12-4 and J usage is TRBJ1-6; TRBD1 aligns across 8 bases. Trimming removed 3 bases from V and 14 bases from J; junction bases left unmatched: 12. The CDR3 totals 15 residues. CDR3 protein: CASSFQGASRTALHF. DNA for the CDR3: TGTGCCAGCAGTTTCCAGGGGGCTAGTCGGACGGCCCTCCACTTT.

Details on this clonotype: One base away lies a much larger clone, so this may be a sequencing read error. V usage is TRBV4-1 and J usage is TRBJ2-3; a weak D match, TRBD2 (6 bases). The germline CDR1 and CDR2 sequences are MGHRA and YSYEKL. This CDR3 contains 18 residues. Trimming removed 4 bases from V and 3 bases from J, with 23 bases in between. The CDR3: CASSRPSAPVGGTDTQYF. The DNA for the CDR3 is TGCGCCAGCAGCCGCCCATCCGCACCAGTGGGGGGAACAGATACGCAGTATTTT.

This chain joins TRBV29-1 and TRBJ2-7; no definite D call. The CDR3 is 14 amino acids. Trimming stripped 3 bases from V and 3 bases from J, with 15 bases between. Germline CDR1 and CDR2: SQVTM and ANQGSEA. CDR3 residues: CSVDFWEFLYEQYF. CDR3 bases: TGCAGCGTTGATTTCTGGGAATTTCTCTACGAGCAGTACTTC.

Comments on this clonotype: This likely comes from a read error, as the CDR3 has no conserved phenylalanine or tryptophan at its end. The chain employs TRBV6-1 and TRBJ1-1; D remains unclear. CDR1 and CDR2 (germline): MNHNS, SASEGT. The CDR3 runs 15 residues. With 5 bases removed from V and 1 base from J, the gap between germline ends came to 14 bases. The CDR3 DNA reads TGTGCCAGCAGTAATAGCCCAATTCCGAACACTGAAGCTTTCTCT. It translates to CASSNSPIPNTEAFS.

This chain connects TRBV29-1 to TRBJ2-1; no clear D gene. V was pared by 5 bases and J by 15 bases, with 14 bases between. The CDR3 runs 10 residues. CDR1 SQVTM and CDR2 ANQGSEA come from the germline V gene. CDR3: CSVSYNGLFF. The DNA for the CDR3 is TGCAGCGTTTCTTACAATGGGCTGTTCTTC.

The table lists this clonotype with a count of one. A much larger clone lies a single base off, so this may be a read error. V gene TRBV20-1 combines with J gene TRBJ1-5; the D is unclear. Per germline, CDR1 DFQATT and CDR2 SNEGSKA (reference sequence). The CDR3 covers 13 residues. The CDR3 is CNASSGSNQPQHF. The CDR3 coding sequence is TGCAATGCTAGTTCGGGCTCCAATCAGCCCCAGCATTTT.

This clonotype was seen a few times. A much more abundant neighbour one base away suggests this may be a read error. The V gene is TRBV5-5, the J gene TRBJ1-2; 8 bases line up with TRBD1. From germline, CDR1 is SGHKS and CDR2 YYEKEE (reference sequence). CDR3 size: 14 residues. The CDR3 nucleotides read TGTGCCAGCAGCTCAGGGGGCTGGAACTATGACTACACCTTC. This encodes CASSSGGWNYDYTF.

This chain connects TRBV6-5 to TRBJ2-7, with TRBD2 as a possible D gene (6 bases). The V and J ends lost 11 bases and 0 bases respectively, with 17 bases between them. This CDR3 spans 14 amino acids. Germline V CDR1 and CDR2: MNHEY, SVGAGI. CDR3 DNA sequence: TGTGCCTGCACGCTCACTAGCATCTCCTACGAGCAGTACTTC. Translating it yields CACTLTSISYEQYF.

Concerning this clonotype: This clone may be a read error of a much larger clone one base away. The chain uses TRBV6-6 and TRBJ2-3; 12 bases agree with TRBD1. Germline lookup yields CDR1 MNHNY and CDR2 SVGAGI (reference sequence). The CDR3 has 18 residues. CDR3 sequence (DNA): TGTGCCAGCACCTACCGGGACAGGGGGCAACAAAGCATAGATACGCAGTATTTT. Translating gives CASTYRDRGQQSIDTQYF.